Here is one T cell receptor (beta chain) with its context. As yet, its antigen is unknown. This sample stems from a study of cytomegalovirus exposure and HLA in healthy donors. V gave up 5 bases and J gave up 6 bases, with 13 bases separating them. The CDR3 is 13 residues long. Germline V gives CDR1 MNHNY, CDR2 SVGAGI (reference sequence). PCR involved 60 Vbeta and 13 Jbeta primers. Sequencing used immunoSEQ multiplex PCR; TCRdb keeps in-frame clones, though not all of them. Among roughly 220,000 clones, approximately 85% were seen once, and the ten largest hold less than 3.5%. The study's findings and limits: Some highly shared sequence variants likely arose as a pipeline artifact.

The TCR originated in a woman aged 40 to 50 in good health and CMV-seronegative. The specimen was PBMCs. This chain uses TRBV6-6 with TRBJ1-1, with D unclear. Here the CDR3 reads CASSGHLDAEAFF. CDR3 DNA sequence: TGTGCCAGCAGTGGCCACCTAGACGCTGAAGCTTTCTTT.